A selection of T cell receptor beta chains follows, all from one sample in a study of T cell responses to AZD1222 COVID-19 vaccine. The protocol was immunoSEQ multiplex PCR, while the TCRdb copy is restricted to in-frame clones and leaves out a portion. Of about 66,000 clones listed, 75% to 95% are singletons. The specimen was peripheral blood, collected 28 days after the second dose of the MenACWY control vaccine. The receptors shown here come from an adult who received the MenACWY meningococcal vaccine as a control. Both conserved end residues are part of each CDR3. Each record gives: J gene, D gene, clone size, V gene, CDR3 DNA, CDR3 protein. D genes are given only for firm matches. Expanded clones are given a class, and other clones once, few, many or no size at all.

TRBJ1-5 | NA | NA | TRBV6-6 | TGTGCCAGCAATCCCCGAGGGGGAGGGAGCAATCAGCCCCAGCATTTT | CASNPRGGGSNQPQHF
TRBJ1-2 | NA | NA | TRBV19 | TGTGCCAGTACCCTCGCCCCGGGGGGCGGGAATCAACATGGCTACACCTTC | CASTLAPGGGNQHGYTF
TRBJ2-7 | TRBD2 | NA | TRBV7-9 | TGTGCCAGCAGCCCCCCGGGACTAGCGGTCTACGAGCAGTACTTC | CASSPPGLAVYEQYF
TRBJ2-5 | TRBD2 | NA | TRBV28 | TGTGCCAGCAGTTTCCTTAGCGGGGGACAAGAGACCCAGTACTTC | CASSFLSGGQETQYF
TRBJ2-5 | TRBD2 | NA | TRBV19 | TGTGCCAGTAGTATTGGTATTAGCGGGGAAGAGACCCAGTACTTC | CASSIGISGEETQYF
TRBJ1-5 | NA | once | TRBV6-1 | TGTGCCAGCAGTGAAGGCGGGAAGCTGCCCCAGCATTTT | CASSEGGKLPQHF
TRBJ2-2 | NA | NA | TRBV7-9 | TGTGCCAGCAGCCCGCGGGACCCGAACACCGGGGAGCTGTTTTTT | CASSPRDPNTGELFF
TRBJ2-3 | TRBD2 | NA | TRBV9 | TGTGCCAGCAGCGTAGCTCTAGCGGGATATGATACGCAGTATTTT | CASSVALAGYDTQYF
TRBJ1-2 | NA | NA | TRBV28 | TGTGCCAGCAGTTTAGGGGGGCAGTATGGCTACACCTTC | CASSLGGQYGYTF
TRBJ2-3 | NA | NA | TRBV29-1 | TGCAGCGTGAAGACAGGGCTAGCGATCACAGATACGCAGTATTTT | CSVKTGLAITDTQYF
TRBJ1-5 | NA | NA | TRBV29-1 | TGCAGCGTTGTTTGGGTCCAGCCCCAGCATTTT | CSVVWVQPQHF
TRBJ2-1 | NA | NA | TRBV12-3/TRBV12-4 | TGTGCCAGCAGCTTCACAACCAATGAGCAGTTCTTC | CASSFTTNEQFF
TRBJ2-4 | NA | NA | TRBV5-6 | TGTGCCAGCAGCCGCCTCGAGGTCAAAAACATTCAGTACTTC | CASSRLEVKNIQYF
TRBJ2-1 | TRBD2 | NA | TRBV9 | TGTGCCAGCAGCGTTCCGGGACTAGCCTACAATGAGCAGTTCTTC | CASSVPGLAYNEQFF
TRBJ2-7 | TRBD2 | NA | TRBV4-2 | TGTGCCAGCAGCCAGGACACTAGCGGAACCTACGAGCAGTACTTC | CASSQDTSGTYEQYF
TRBJ1-2 | NA | NA | TRBV27 | TGTGCCAGCAGTTTTACAGGGCGGTATGGCTACACCTTC | CASSFTGRYGYTF
TRBJ2-2 | TRBD1 | NA | TRBV12-3/TRBV12-4 | TGTGCCAGCAGCCGGACAGGGGCCGGGGAGCTGTTTTTT | CASSRTGAGELFF
TRBJ2-5 | NA | NA | TRBV29-1 | TGCAGCGTTCCCCCGGAAACCCAAGAGACCCAGTACTTC | CSVPPETQETQYF
TRBJ1-1 | NA | NA | TRBV6-2/TRBV6-3 | TGTGCCAGCAGTTACGGTACCGGGACTGAAGCTTTCTTT | CASSYGTGTEAFF
TRBJ2-7 | TRBD1 | NA | TRBV15 | TGTGCCACCGGCACGAGACAGGGGGCGTACGAGCAGTACTTC | CATGTRQGAYEQYF
TRBJ1-2 | TRBD1 | NA | TRBV6-5 | TGTGCCAGCAGTTCAATTGGTTCCGGGACAGGGAATGGCTACACCTTC | CASSSIGSGTGNGYTF
TRBJ2-2 | NA | NA | TRBV19 | TGTGCCAGTAAGGAGGGGGCTAGCACCGGGGAGCTGTTTTTT | CASKEGASTGELFF
TRBJ1-4 | NA | NA | TRBV25-1 | TGTGCCAGCAGTGAATATGACAGATCTAATGAAAAACTGTTTTTT | CASSEYDRSNEKLFF
TRBJ2-1 | NA | NA | TRBV2 | TGTGCCAGCACGGGCGCTAATGAGCAGTTCTTC | CASTGANEQFF
TRBJ1-1 | NA | NA | TRBV5-5 | TGTGCCAGCAGCTTGGCCCTAGGCCAGGAAGCTTTCTTT | CASSLALGQEAFF
TRBJ1-1 | TRBD1 | NA | TRBV5-1 | TGCGCCAGCAGCCACAGGGACAGGGGGAACACTGAAGCTTTCTTT | CASSHRDRGNTEAFF
TRBJ2-5 | TRBD2 | NA | TRBV5-5 | TGTGCCAGCAGCGCCCGACTAGCGGGAAATCAAGAGACCCAGTACTTC | CASSARLAGNQETQYF
TRBJ1-1 | NA | NA | TRBV4-1 | TGCGCCAGCAGCCAAGTTTGGCAGGCGAACACTGAAGCTTTCTTT | CASSQVWQANTEAFF
TRBJ1-1 | NA | once | TRBV5-6 | TGTGCCAGCAGTCCTAATTGGGGGAGGAACACTGAAGCTTTCTTT | CASSPNWGRNTEAFF
TRBJ1-5 | TRBD1 | NA | TRBV28 | TGTGCCAGCAGCGAGGGGGCTGGCAATCAGCCCCAGCATTTT | CASSEGAGNQPQHF
TRBJ2-5 | NA | NA | TRBV9 | TGTGCCAGCAGCGTAGGTCTGGGAGAGACCCAGTACTTC | CASSVGLGETQYF
TRBJ2-1 | TRBD2 | NA | TRBV29-1 | TGCAGCGTGGCGGGACTAGCGGGACTCTACAATGAGCAGTTCTTC | CSVAGLAGLYNEQFF
TRBJ2-3 | NA | few | TRBV27 | TGTGCCAGCAGCCCACTAGGCACAGATACGCAGTATTTT | CASSPLGTDTQYF
TRBJ2-4 | NA | once | TRBV9 | TGTGCCAGCAGCGCTTGGGGGCAAGCGACGGCCAAAAACATTCAGTACTTC | CASSAWGQATAKNIQYF
TRBJ2-3 | NA | NA | TRBV5-1 | TGCGCCAGCAGGAGGTGGCGATCGGCAGATACGCAGTATTTT | CASRRWRSADTQYF
TRBJ1-5 | NA | NA | TRBV6-2/TRBV6-3 | TGTGCCAGCAGTTATACCGGGGGCACAACAAGCAATCAGCCCCAGCATTTT | CASSYTGGTTSNQPQHF
TRBJ1-3 | TRBD1 | few | TRBV5-1 | TGCGCCAGCAGAGGACAGGGCTCTGGAAACACCATATATTTT | CASRGQGSGNTIYF
TRBJ1-1 | TRBD1 | NA | TRBV27 | TGTGCCAGCACTTTACGAGGGACAGGGCGAGCTTTCTTT | CASTLRGTGRAFF
TRBJ2-1 | NA | NA | TRBV5-1 | TGCGCCAGCAGCTTGGATTCGGTGTCCTACAATGAGCAGTTCTTC | CASSLDSVSYNEQFF
TRBJ2-3 | TRBD2 | NA | TRBV6-5 | TGTGCCAGCAAATCTAGCGGTACCACAGATACGCAGTATTTT | CASKSSGTTDTQYF
TRBJ2-1 | TRBD2 | NA | TRBV27 | TGTGCCAGCAGTCCTCAGAGTAGCGGGAGGGCCGGAAATGAGCAGTTCTTC | CASSPQSSGRAGNEQFF
TRBJ2-7 | NA | once | TRBV6-5 | TGTGCCAGCAGTTACCGAGGGGACGGCGGTTCAATGCAGTACTTC | CASSYRGDGGSMQYF
TRBJ1-5 | NA | NA | TRBV19 | TGTGCCAGTAGTAAAGGCTCAGGTCAGCCCCAGCATTTT | CASSKGSGQPQHF
TRBJ2-7 | NA | once | TRBV5-5 | TGTGCCAGCAGCCCCCTACTCGGGGGATACGAGCAGTACTTC | CASSPLLGGYEQYF
TRBJ2-7 | NA | NA | TRBV11-3 | TGTGCCAGCAGCCTTCCGGGCGGGGATGAGCAGTACTTC | CASSLPGGDEQYF
TRBJ2-1 | TRBD2 | NA | TRBV6-5 | TGTGCCAGTACGCGGGGACTAGCGGCCAATGAGCAGTTCTTC | CASTRGLAANEQFF
TRBJ1-2 | NA | NA | TRBV7-6 | TGTGCCAGCAGCTTAGCGGGGCAGGGTGGCTACACCTTC | CASSLAGQGGYTF
TRBJ1-2 | TRBD1 | NA | TRBV19 | TGTGCCAGTAAGGGGGCGAAAGTCCTTTCGGGCTACACCTTC | CASKGAKVLSGYTF